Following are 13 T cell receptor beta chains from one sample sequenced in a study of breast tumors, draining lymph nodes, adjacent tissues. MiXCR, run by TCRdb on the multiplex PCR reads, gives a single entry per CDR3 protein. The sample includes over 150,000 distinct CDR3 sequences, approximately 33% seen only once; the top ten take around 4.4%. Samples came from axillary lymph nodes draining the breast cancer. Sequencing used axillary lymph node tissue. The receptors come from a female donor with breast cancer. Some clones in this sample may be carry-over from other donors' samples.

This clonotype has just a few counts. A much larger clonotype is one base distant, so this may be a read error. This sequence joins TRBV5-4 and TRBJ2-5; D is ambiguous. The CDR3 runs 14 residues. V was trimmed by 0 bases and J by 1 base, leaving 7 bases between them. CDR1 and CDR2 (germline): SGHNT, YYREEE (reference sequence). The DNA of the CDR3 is TGTGCCAGCAGCTTGGTAGGAGCCCAAGAGACCCAGTACTTC. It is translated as CASSLVGAQETQYF.

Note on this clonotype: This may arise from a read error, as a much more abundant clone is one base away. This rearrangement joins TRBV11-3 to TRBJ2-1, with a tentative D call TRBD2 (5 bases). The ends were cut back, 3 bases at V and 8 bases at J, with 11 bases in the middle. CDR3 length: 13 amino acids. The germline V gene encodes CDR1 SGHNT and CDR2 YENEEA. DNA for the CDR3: TGTGCCAGCAGCTTGGAACGGGGAGATGAGCAGTTCTTC. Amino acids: CASSLERGDEQFF. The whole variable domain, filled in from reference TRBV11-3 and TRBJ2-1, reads EAGVVQSPRYKIIEKKQPVAFWCNPISGHNTLYWYLQNLGQGPELLIRYENEEAVDDSQLPKDRFSAERLKGVDSTLKIQPAELGDSAVYLCASSLERGDEQFFGPGTRLTVL.

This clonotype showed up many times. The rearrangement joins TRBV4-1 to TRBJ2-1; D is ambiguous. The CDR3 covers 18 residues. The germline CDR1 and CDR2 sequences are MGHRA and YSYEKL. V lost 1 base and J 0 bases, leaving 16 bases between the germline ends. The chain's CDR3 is CASSQVDLGFRSYNEQFF. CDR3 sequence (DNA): TGCGCCAGCAGCCAAGTTGATTTGGGGTTTCGCTCCTACAATGAGCAGTTCTTC.

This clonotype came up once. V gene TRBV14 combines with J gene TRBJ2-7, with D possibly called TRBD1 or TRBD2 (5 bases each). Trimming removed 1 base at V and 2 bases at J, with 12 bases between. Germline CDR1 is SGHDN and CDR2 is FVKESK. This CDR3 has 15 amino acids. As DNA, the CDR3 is TGTGCCAGCAGCCAAGGAACGGGACGGGCCTACGAGCAGTACTTC. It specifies CASSQGTGRAYEQYF.

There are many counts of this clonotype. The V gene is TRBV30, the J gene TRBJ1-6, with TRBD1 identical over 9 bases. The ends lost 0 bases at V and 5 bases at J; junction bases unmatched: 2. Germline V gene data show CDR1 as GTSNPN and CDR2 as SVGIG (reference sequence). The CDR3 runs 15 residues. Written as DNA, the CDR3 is TGTGCCTGGAGTGTACGGGACAGGGATAATTCACCCCTCCACTTT. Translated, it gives CAWSVRDRDNSPLHF.

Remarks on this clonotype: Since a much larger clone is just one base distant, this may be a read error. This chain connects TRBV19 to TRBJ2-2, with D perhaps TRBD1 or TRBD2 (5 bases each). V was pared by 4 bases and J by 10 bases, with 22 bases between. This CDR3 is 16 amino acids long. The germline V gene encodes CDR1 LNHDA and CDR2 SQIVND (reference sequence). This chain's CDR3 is CASSTTEAGTPEELFF. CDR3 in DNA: TGTGCCAGTAGTACCACGGAGGCAGGGACCCCTGAGGAGCTGTTTTTT.

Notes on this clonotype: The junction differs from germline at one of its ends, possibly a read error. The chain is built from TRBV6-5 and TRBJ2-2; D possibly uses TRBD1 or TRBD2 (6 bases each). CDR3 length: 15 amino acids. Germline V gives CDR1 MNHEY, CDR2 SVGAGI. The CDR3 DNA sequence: TGTGCCAGCAGTCACTCCCCCGGGGGCCGAGGGGAGCCGTTTTTT. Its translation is CASSHSPGGRGEPFF.

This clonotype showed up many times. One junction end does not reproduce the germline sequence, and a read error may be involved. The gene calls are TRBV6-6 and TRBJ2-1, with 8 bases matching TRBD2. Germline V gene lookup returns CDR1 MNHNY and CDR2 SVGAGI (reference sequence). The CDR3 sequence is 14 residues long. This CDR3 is CASSHSEAGDEQFF. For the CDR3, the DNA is TGTGCCAGCAGTCACTCGGAAGCGGGGGATGAGCAGTTCTTC.

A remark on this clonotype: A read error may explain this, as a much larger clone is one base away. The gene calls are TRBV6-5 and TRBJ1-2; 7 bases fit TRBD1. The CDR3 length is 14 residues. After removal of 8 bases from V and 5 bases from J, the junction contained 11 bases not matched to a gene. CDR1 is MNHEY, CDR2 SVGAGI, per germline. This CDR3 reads CASSREGAGYGYTF. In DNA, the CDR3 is TGTGCCAGCTCCCGGGAGGGGGCGGGGTATGGCTACACCTTC.

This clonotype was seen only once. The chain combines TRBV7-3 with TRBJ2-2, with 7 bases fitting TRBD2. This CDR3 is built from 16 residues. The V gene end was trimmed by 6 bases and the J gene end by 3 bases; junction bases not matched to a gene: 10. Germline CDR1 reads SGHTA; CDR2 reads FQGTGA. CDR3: CASRFPGGIDTGELFF. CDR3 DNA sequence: TGTGCCAGCAGGTTTCCCGGGGGGATTGACACCGGGGAGCTGTTTTTT. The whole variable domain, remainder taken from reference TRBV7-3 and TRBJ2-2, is GAGVSQTPSNKVTEKGKYVELRCDPISGHTALYWYRQSLGQGPEFLIYFQGTGAADDSGLPNDRFFAVRPEGSVSTLKIQRTERGDSAVYLCASRFPGGIDTGELFFGEGSRLTVL.

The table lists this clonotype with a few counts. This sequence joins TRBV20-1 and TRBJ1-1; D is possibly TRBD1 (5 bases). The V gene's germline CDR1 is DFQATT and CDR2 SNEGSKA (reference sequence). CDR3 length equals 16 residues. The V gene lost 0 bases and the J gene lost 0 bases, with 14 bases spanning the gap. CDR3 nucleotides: TGCAGTGCTAGAGACAGAGCGGGGCGTATGAACACTGAAGCTTTCTTT. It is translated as CSARDRAGRMNTEAFF.

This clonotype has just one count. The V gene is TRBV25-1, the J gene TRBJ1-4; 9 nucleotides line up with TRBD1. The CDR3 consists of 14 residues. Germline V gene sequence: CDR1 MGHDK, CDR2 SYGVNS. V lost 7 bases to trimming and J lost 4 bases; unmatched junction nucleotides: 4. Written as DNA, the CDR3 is TGTGCCAGCAAAAGGACAGGGGATAATGAAAAACTGTTTTTT. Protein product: CASKRTGDNEKLFF.

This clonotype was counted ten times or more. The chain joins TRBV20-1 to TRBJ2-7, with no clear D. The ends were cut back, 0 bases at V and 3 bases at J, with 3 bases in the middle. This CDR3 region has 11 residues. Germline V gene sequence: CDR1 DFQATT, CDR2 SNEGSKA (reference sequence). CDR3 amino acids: CSARDFYEQYF. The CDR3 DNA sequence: TGCAGTGCTAGAGACTTCTACGAGCAGTACTTC.